What follows is one T cell receptor beta chain and its context. It has no known antigen specificity. A commercial ELISA kit detecting HCMV-specific IgG in serum was used to determine HCMV serostatus. Ficoll density gradient centrifugation was used to isolate peripheral blood mononuclear cells from blood. This sample is part of a study of T cells expressing NK-cell markers (dated by TCRdb to the early 2020s). Regarding the complete study: Fewer than ten donors provided sorted CD3+CD56+NKG2C+, CD3+CD56+NKG2C- and CD3+CD56-NKG2C+ T-cell subsets, whose TCR beta-chain repertoires were profiled. Among the eight sequenced donors, seven were HCMV-seropositive and one was HCMV-seronegative. The study sequenced eight donors, all healthy volunteers chosen at random: three men and five women. Sequencing of the libraries produced 2 x 150 bp reads on Illumina HiSeq 2000/2500, MiSeq or NextSeq.

The paper's findings and limits, for the study overall: Whether the expanded NKG2C-expressing T cell clones were specific for HCMV antigens remained unclear. Those dominant clonotypes were again the most abundant among CD3+CD56-NKG2C+ cells in several donors, at roughly 28.3-65%. In over 5 donors, the dominant CD3+CD56+NKG2C+ clonotypes were among the top 10 CD8+ clonotypes and accounted for roughly 1.0-7.0% of CD8+ T cells.

From a lookup of the germline V gene, CDR1 and CDR2 are SGHRS and YFSETQ. Including cysteine and phenylalanine, the CDR3 has 15 amino acids. No DNA is recorded. Sequencing was carried out with an Illumina HiSeq 2000. TCR beta cDNA libraries were prepared using 5'RACE template switching, which introduced a universal primer site and unique molecular identifiers. Priming for cDNA synthesis came from the TCR beta constant segment, and two successive PCR amplification steps followed. Concerning the study's data processing: MIGEC was used to demultiplex reads and group reads by UMI, and MiTCR was used to assemble and quantify clonotypes. Only TCR cDNA sequences supported by at least two reads were kept to exclude erroneous sequences. The tcR package was used for downstream repertoire analysis, and clonotypes were matched across fractions by CDR3 nucleotide sequence plus V segment. VDJmatch was used to annotate antigen specificity against VDJdb, with one amino acid substitution allowed in CDR3. Through TCRdb reprocessing, the reads give one entry per CDR3 protein sequence; DNA is omitted. It is TCRdb's table, rather than the study itself, that gives the V and J calls and clone size. The sample has approximately 420,000 distinct CDR3 sequences on record. The top ten clones comprise around 10% of the sample.

Recombination joined TRBV5-1 with TRBJ2-1; TCRdb calls TRBD2, which cannot be checked without DNA. Material for sequencing was blood T cells: a sorted CD56 or NKG2C T cell subset, CD4+ or CD8+ T cells, or bulk PBMC T cells (not recorded which). This TCR came from a woman in her fifties or sixties in good health. Donor details come from another sample of the same person, matched by shared clones. CDR3 region: CASSLTTSGRNEQFF.